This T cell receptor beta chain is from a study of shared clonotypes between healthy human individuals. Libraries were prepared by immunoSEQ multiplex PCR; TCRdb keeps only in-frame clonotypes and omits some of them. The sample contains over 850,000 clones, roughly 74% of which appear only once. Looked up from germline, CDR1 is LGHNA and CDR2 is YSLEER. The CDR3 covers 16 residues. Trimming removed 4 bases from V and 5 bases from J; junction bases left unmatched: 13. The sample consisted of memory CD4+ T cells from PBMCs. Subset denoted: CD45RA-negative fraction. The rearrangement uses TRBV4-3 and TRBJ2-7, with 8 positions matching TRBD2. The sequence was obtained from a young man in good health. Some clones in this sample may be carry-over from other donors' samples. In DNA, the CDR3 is TGCGCCAGCAGCCCCCGGGGAGCGGGAGAACCCCACGAGCAGTACTTC. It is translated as CASSPRGAGEPHEQYF.